The 28 T cell receptor beta chains presented below share a single source sample, sequenced in a study of identical twins. TCRdb itself ran the 5' RACE reads through MiXCR, one entry per CDR3 protein. The sample holds some 760,000 distinct CDR3 sequences, about 18% seen once. In addition, the sample was reused for a study of T cells expressing NK-cell markers.

The sequenced sample was PBMCs. These receptors were collected from a woman between 18 and 30 years old in good health.

The J gene is TRBJ1-1, the V gene TRBV3-1; D not certain. Trimming took off 4 bases at V and 0 bases at J, with 6 bases between the two ends. Per germline, CDR1 LGHDT and CDR2 YNNKEL (reference sequence). The length of the CDR3 is 13 residues. CDR3 nucleotides: TGTGCCAGCAGCCGGAAGATGAACACTGAAGCTTTCTTT. Amino acids: CASSRKMNTEAFF.

This clonotype has just a few counts. This chain connects TRBV12-3 or TRBV12-4 to TRBJ1-6, with 7 bases lining up with TRBD1. V gave up 4 bases and J gave up 7 bases; unmatched junction bases: 7. This CDR3 contains 15 residues. CDR3 DNA: TGTGCCAGCAGTTCACAAGGGGGCGGAAATTCACCCCTCCACTTT. As protein: CASSSQGGGNSPLHF.

There are a few counts of this clonotype. The chain has TRBV5-6 and TRBJ2-1, with 9 bases matching TRBD2. CDR1 and CDR2 from the germline V gene are SGHDT and YYEEEE. This CDR3 spans 17 amino acids. V was clipped by 4 bases and J by 1 base; unmatched bases: 9. The CDR3 DNA reads as TGTGCCAGCAGCCTCACGGGGCGGGGGGGATCCTACAATGAGCAGTTCTTC. Translating it yields CASSLTGRGGSYNEQFF.

This clonotype was seen more than once but under ten times. The V gene is TRBV15, the J gene TRBJ2-7, with D possibly TRBD1 on 6 matching bases. Germline loops: CDR1 LNHNV, CDR2 YYDKDF (reference sequence). The CDR3 runs to 14 residues. With 5 bases removed from V and 3 bases from J, the gap between germline ends came to 14 bases. Here the CDR3 DNA reads TGTGCCACCAGCCAGGGGTTTTCCTACTACGAGCAGTACTTC. It is translated as CATSQGFSYYEQYF.

The chain has TRBV12-3 or TRBV12-4 and TRBJ1-2; a possible D gene is TRBD1 (5 bases). V gave up 1 base and J gave up 7 bases, with 10 bases separating them. The CDR3 contains 13 residues. CDR3 nucleotides: TGTGCCAGCAGTTTAGTGGTGGGGGGTGGCTACACCTTC. Translating it yields CASSLVVGGGYTF.

This clonotype has only a few counts. V usage is TRBV12-3 or TRBV12-4 and J usage is TRBJ2-2; D might be TRBD2 (7 bases). CDR3 length: 16 residues. V gave up 2 bases and J gave up 5 bases, with 15 bases separating them. CDR3 nucleotides: TGTGCCAGCAGTTTAAGCTTCGGGGGGCAGACCGGGGAGCTGTTTTTT. This gives the protein CASSLSFGGQTGELFF.

This clonotype was detected only a few times. The chain has TRBV5-1 and TRBJ2-1, with 7 bases aligning to TRBD1. Unmatched junction bases numbered 6, after V lost 0 bases and J lost 9 bases. The CDR3 has 14 amino acids. Germline V gene data show CDR1 as SGHRS and CDR2 as YFSETQ. CDR3 sequence (DNA): TGCGCCAGCAGCTTGGGAAGGGGGCTAAGTGAGCAGTTCTTC. This encodes CASSLGRGLSEQFF.

This chain uses TRBV6-1 with TRBJ1-2, with D unresolved. V lost 6 bases and J lost 0, with 14 bases in between. Germline loops: CDR1 MNHNS, CDR2 SASEGT. The CDR3 has 15 amino acids. CDR3 in amino acids: CASRREGSANYGYTF. The CDR3 bases are TGTGCCAGCAGGAGGGAAGGCTCAGCTAACTATGGCTACACCTTC.

This chain uses TRBV3-1 with TRBJ2-3, with D perhaps matching TRBD1 (6 bases). Germline CDR1 is LGHDT and CDR2 is YNNKEL (reference sequence). The CDR3 is 15 residues long. Trimming took 4 bases from V and 0 from J, leaving 11 bases between them. This chain's CDR3 is CASSPGQWSTDTQYF. DNA of the CDR3: TGTGCCAGCAGCCCTGGACAGTGGAGCACAGATACGCAGTATTTT.

The rearrangement links TRBV11-1 to TRBJ2-2, with TRBD1 matching over 8 bases. This CDR3 comprises 18 residues. The germline V gene has CDR1 SGHAT and CDR2 FQDESV (reference sequence). The V and J ends lost 2 bases and 5 bases, in that order; junction bases with no gene match: 13. The CDR3 bases are TGTGCCAGCAGCTTAATCTTCTCCCGGACAGGGTCGACCGGGGAGCTGTTTTTT. Residues: CASSLIFSRTGSTGELFF.

The sample holds a few counts of this clonotype. Germline and junction disagree at one end, which may indicate a read error. The chain couples TRBV7-9 to TRBJ1-2; 8 nucleotides match TRBD1. The CDR3 length is 12 residues. Germline V gene lookup returns CDR1 SEHNR and CDR2 FQNEAQ (reference sequence). CDR3 nucleotides: TGTGCCAGCAGCGGACAGGGCTACCCGGACCGCTTC. Amino acids: CASSGQGYPDRF.

There are a few counts of this clonotype. V usage is TRBV29-1 and J usage is TRBJ2-3; D could derive from TRBD1 or TRBD2 (6 bases each). V lost 5 bases and J 0 bases, leaving 12 bases between the germline ends. The germline V gene has CDR1 SQVTM and CDR2 ANQGSEA. This CDR3 contains 14 residues. CDR3 loop: CSVWGAPSTDTQYF. The CDR3 bases are TGCAGCGTTTGGGGGGCCCCTAGCACAGATACGCAGTATTTT.

There are a few counts of this clonotype. The CDR3 here is CSALTRTSRNEQFF. DNA of the CDR3: TGCAGCGCCTTAACCCGGACTAGTAGGAATGAGCAGTTCTTC. The chain recombines TRBV29-1 with TRBJ2-1; 7 nucleotides align to TRBD2. Germline trimming cut 7 bases from V and 7 bases from J; bases unmatched to any gene: 13. This CDR3 is 14 amino acids long. The germline CDR1 and CDR2 sequences are SQVTM and ANQGSEA.

The chain carries TRBV5-1 and TRBJ2-7, with 8 bases fitting TRBD1. Unmatched junction bases numbered 6, after V lost 1 base and J lost 3 bases. The V gene's germline CDR1 is SGHRS and CDR2 YFSETQ. The CDR3 is 15 amino acids. The CDR3 loop is CASSLSPRGLYEQYF. In DNA, the CDR3 is TGCGCCAGCAGCTTGAGCCCCAGGGGGCTCTACGAGCAGTACTTC.

The rearrangement joins TRBV20-1 to TRBJ2-1, with 11 bases aligning to TRBD2. The CDR3 is 15 amino acids. The V and J ends lost 3 bases and 6 bases, in that order; junction bases with no gene match: 7. The germline gives CDR1 DFQATT, CDR2 SNEGSKA (reference sequence). CDR3 nucleotides: TGCAGTGCTAGTTTAGCGGGAGGGCCAGGCAATGAGCAGTTCTTC. Protein product: CSASLAGGPGNEQFF.

The sample holds a few counts of this clonotype. This chain uses TRBV27 with TRBJ2-3; D is tentatively TRBD1 or TRBD2 (5 bases each). CDR1 is MNHEY, CDR2 SMNVEV, per germline (reference sequence). Between the trimmed V and J ends, which lost 5 bases and 2 bases, there was a span of 11 bases. The CDR3 loop spans 14 amino acids. CDR3 loop: CASSRPGPTDTQYF. Here the CDR3 DNA reads TGTGCCAGCAGTCGGCCGGGGCCCACAGATACGCAGTATTTT.

The gene calls are TRBV7-2 and TRBJ2-7, with 7 bases fitting TRBD2. The CDR3 is 15 amino acids. V was pared by 2 bases and J by 4 bases, with 8 bases of the junction left unmatched. CDR1 is SGHTA, CDR2 FQGNSA, per germline. CDR3 amino acids: CASSLKLAGSYEQYF. In nucleotides, the CDR3 is TGTGCCAGCAGCTTAAAGTTAGCGGGTTCGTACGAGCAGTACTTC.

The V and J genes are TRBV6-2 or TRBV6-3 and TRBJ1-5; a possible D gene is TRBD1 (5 bases). V was shortened by 7 bases and J by 6 bases, with 22 bases between the two germline ends. This CDR3 spans 16 amino acids. Germline V lookup: CDR1 MNHEY, CDR2 SVGEGT. The CDR3 sequence: CASTSRGRLLTQPQHF. The DNA for the CDR3 is TGTGCCAGCACCTCCCGGGGCAGGTTGTTGACTCAGCCCCAGCATTTT.

This clonotype has more than one count but fewer than ten. This chain links TRBV25-1 with TRBJ1-1, with D possibly TRBD1 on 5 matching bases. Trimming shortened V by 2 bases and J by 10 bases, and 11 bases separated the two germline ends. Germline V gene data show CDR1 as MGHDK and CDR2 as SYGVNS. The CDR3 has 12 amino acids. The CDR3 nucleotides are TGTGCCAGCAGTGAAAGGGGAGAGGTAGCTTTCTTT. Its translation: CASSERGEVAFF.

This clonotype has more than one count but fewer than ten. The V gene is TRBV2, the J gene TRBJ1-3; D is unresolved. There are 14 residues in the CDR3. Germline CDR1 reads SNHLY; CDR2 reads FYNNEI. V lost 4 bases and J lost 0, with 7 bases in between. The CDR3: CASSASRSGNTIYF. In DNA form, the CDR3 reads TGTGCCAGCAGTGCTAGCCGCTCTGGAAACACCATATATTTT.

This clonotype appeared a few times. The V call is TRBV29-1, the J call TRBJ1-5; D is unresolved. Per germline, CDR1 SQVTM and CDR2 ANQGSEA. V was trimmed by 4 bases and J by 3 bases, leaving 10 bases between them. This CDR3 contains 13 residues. The CDR3 loop is CSVGPGPNQPQHF. In DNA form, the CDR3 reads TGCAGCGTTGGTCCCGGGCCCAATCAGCCCCAGCATTTT.

This clonotype was recorded many times. The chain uses TRBV5-1 and TRBJ2-7; TRBD1 matches 7 bases. This CDR3 is built from 13 residues. CDR1 is SGHRS and CDR2 is YFSETQ in the germline V gene. The V segment lost 3 bases and the J segment 9 bases; nucleotides outside the gene matches: 9. The CDR3 protein is CASSSGQPIGQYF. CDR3 DNA sequence: TGCGCCAGCAGCTCGGGACAGCCGATCGGGCAGTACTTC.

The chain carries TRBV14 and TRBJ1-1; D ambiguous. Germline CDR1 is SGHDN and CDR2 is FVKESK. Trimming took 6 bases from V and 5 from J, leaving 7 bases between them. The CDR3 has 11 residues. The CDR3 is CASRQATEAFF. In DNA form, the CDR3 reads TGTGCCAGCAGGCAGGCGACTGAAGCTTTCTTT.

This clonotype was found a few times. The CDR3 loop is CASTDSGTGGKGQPQHF. CDR3 nucleotide sequence: TGTGCCAGCACCGACTCCGGGACAGGGGGCAAGGGTCAGCCCCAGCATTTT. This chain joins TRBV7-9 and TRBJ1-5, with 12 positions matching TRBD1. Trimming at V came to 7 bases and at J to 6 bases, leaving 13 bases not matched to a gene. CDR1 is SEHNR and CDR2 is FQNEAQ in the germline V gene (reference sequence). This CDR3 comprises 17 residues.

The V call is TRBV7-9, the J call TRBJ2-7, with D perhaps TRBD1 (6 bases). The germline V and J ends were trimmed by 4 bases and 5 bases, with 15 bases remaining between them. The CDR3 extends over 14 amino acids. CDR1 is SEHNR and CDR2 is FQNEAQ in the germline V gene (reference sequence). CDR3 DNA sequence: TGTGCCAGCAGCTCGATACAGGGTTTCGACGAGCAGTACTTC. Its translation is CASSSIQGFDEQYF.

This clonotype was recorded many times. The chain recombines TRBV5-1 with TRBJ2-1, with 7 bases matching TRBD2. The CDR3 has 14 amino acids. The V gene's germline CDR1 is SGHRS and CDR2 YFSETQ. V shed 5 bases and J 3 bases; nucleotides not matched to a gene: 5. CDR3 in amino acids: CASRDSGFYNEQFF. CDR3 in DNA: TGCGCCAGCAGGGATAGCGGGTTCTACAATGAGCAGTTCTTC.

This clonotype was recorded many times. The chain joins TRBV4-3 to TRBJ2-1; the match to TRBD2 covers 8 bases. The germline CDR1 and CDR2 sequences are LGHNA and YSLEER. This CDR3 is 17 amino acids long. The junction had 10 bases not matched to a gene; V was cut back by 0 bases and J by 6 bases. CDR3 DNA sequence: TGCGCCAGCAGCCAAGATCTCTTGGCTAGCGGGCCCAATGAGCAGTTCTTC. This codes for CASSQDLLASGPNEQFF.

This clonotype showed up many times. V usage is TRBV5-1 and J usage is TRBJ2-7, with no clear D. Germline CDR1 reads SGHRS; CDR2 reads YFSETQ. Trimming took off 3 bases at V and 3 bases at J, with 7 bases between the two ends. This CDR3 comprises 12 residues. CDR3 region: CASSSYSYEQYF. CDR3 nucleotide sequence: TGCGCCAGCAGCTCATACAGCTACGAGCAGTACTTC.